The rows below give T cell receptor beta chains drawn from one sample of a study of T cells in Graves' hyperthyroidism and ophthalmopathy. TCRdb independently ran MiXCR on the multiplex PCR reads; one entry per CDR3 protein. The top ten hold approximately 49% of the sample, which has 300,000 to 400,000 distinct CDR3 sequences, roughly 20% seen once. Sequences were obtained from blood. The source is a woman in her fifties or sixties with Graves' hyperthyroidism. The CDR3 runs from the conserved cysteine through the conserved F or W. Fields, in order: D gene, V gene, J gene, clone size, CDR3 DNA, CDR3 protein. D genes are given only for firm matches. A clone size is listed for some rows: how often the clone was seen (once, few, many), or a class if it is expanded.

d_gene: -
v_gene: TRBV6-1
j_gene: TRBJ2-7
abundance: many
CDR3nt: TGTGCCAGCAGTGATCCGGGGGCTGGATCCTACGAGCAGTACTTC
CDR3aa: CASSDPGAGSYEQYF

d_gene: -
v_gene: TRBV19
j_gene: TRBJ2-1
abundance: -
CDR3nt: TGTGCCAGTAGCCCTATGGGCAGGGATTTAGAAGAGCAGTTCTTC
CDR3aa: CASSPMGRDLEEQFF

d_gene: -
v_gene: TRBV27
j_gene: TRBJ1-6
abundance: few
CDR3nt: TGTGCCAGCAGTTTATATCAGGGGAGTAATTCACCCCTCCACTTT
CDR3aa: CASSLYQGSNSPLHF

d_gene: TRBD1
v_gene: TRBV9
j_gene: TRBJ1-4
abundance: few
CDR3nt: TGTGCCAGCAGCGAGGATGGACAGGGGGATGAAAAACTGTTTTTT
CDR3aa: CASSEDGQGDEKLFF

d_gene: TRBD2
v_gene: TRBV7-9
j_gene: TRBJ2-2
abundance: -
CDR3nt: TGTGCCAGCAGCCCTAGGGCCTTAGCGGGGGACACCGGGGAGCTGTTTTTT
CDR3aa: CASSPRALAGDTGELFF

d_gene: -
v_gene: TRBV28
j_gene: TRBJ2-3
abundance: -
CDR3nt: TGTGCCAGCAGTTTATTAGGACTACCTAGCACAGATACGCAGTATTTT
CDR3aa: CASSLLGLPSTDTQYF

d_gene: -
v_gene: TRBV13
j_gene: TRBJ2-5
abundance: -
CDR3nt: TGTGCCAGCAGCTTCTTGGCGGGGAAAGAGACCCAGTACTTC
CDR3aa: CASSFLAGKETQYF

d_gene: TRBD1
v_gene: TRBV7-9
j_gene: TRBJ1-2
abundance: -
CDR3nt: TGTGCCAGCAGCCCTAGGGGGTACAGGGGGCACGGCTACACCTTC
CDR3aa: CASSPRGYRGHGYTF

d_gene: TRBD2
v_gene: TRBV11-2
j_gene: TRBJ2-3
abundance: many
CDR3nt: TGTGCCACCAGGCCTAGCGGGGTGAGCACAGATACGCAGTATTTT
CDR3aa: CATRPSGVSTDTQYF

d_gene: -
v_gene: TRBV2
j_gene: TRBJ2-3
abundance: many
CDR3nt: TGTGCCAGCGCGGGGCAGAGCACAGATACGCAGTATTTT
CDR3aa: CASAGQSTDTQYF

d_gene: -
v_gene: TRBV3-1
j_gene: TRBJ2-1
abundance: -
CDR3nt: TGTGCCAGCAGCACATTCAACAGGGTGTTCGGGGATGAGCAGTTCTTC
CDR3aa: CASSTFNRVFGDEQFF

d_gene: -
v_gene: TRBV7-8
j_gene: TRBJ2-1
abundance: many
CDR3nt: TGTGCCAGCAGCTTAGCGCTCAGGGTCTACTTGAGCTCCTACAATGAGCAGTTCTTC
CDR3aa: CASSLALRVYLSSYNEQFF

d_gene: TRBD1
v_gene: TRBV12-3/TRBV12-4
j_gene: TRBJ2-1
abundance: many
CDR3nt: TGTGCCAGCAGGACGGGACAGACGTACAATGAGCAGTTCTTC
CDR3aa: CASRTGQTYNEQFF

d_gene: TRBD2
v_gene: TRBV7-9
j_gene: TRBJ2-1
abundance: -
CDR3nt: TGTGCCAGCAGCCTGCATCTAGCGGGGAATAATGAGCAGTTCTTC
CDR3aa: CASSLHLAGNNEQFF

d_gene: -
v_gene: TRBV7-2
j_gene: TRBJ2-1
abundance: -
CDR3nt: TGTGCCAGCAGGGGTTTTCTGACATACAATGAGCAGTTCTTC
CDR3aa: CASRGFLTYNEQFF

d_gene: -
v_gene: TRBV20-1
j_gene: TRBJ2-1
abundance: many
CDR3nt: TGCAGTGCTAGAGACGCGAGCTCCTACAATGAGCAGTTCTTC
CDR3aa: CSARDASSYNEQFF

d_gene: -
v_gene: TRBV7-2
j_gene: TRBJ2-1
abundance: few
CDR3nt: TGTGCCAGCAGCTTAAGTGGGATTAACAATGAGCAGTTCTTC
CDR3aa: CASSLSGINNEQFF

d_gene: -
v_gene: TRBV7-3
j_gene: TRBJ2-6
abundance: few
CDR3nt: TGTGCCAGCAGCTCCCCGGGGAGGGGGGCCAACGTCCTGACTTTC
CDR3aa: CASSSPGRGANVLTF

d_gene: -
v_gene: TRBV3-1
j_gene: TRBJ1-6
abundance: many
CDR3nt: TGTGCCAGCAGCCAAGTGGGGGGAGGTGGCTTAAGGTCACCCCTCCACTTT
CDR3aa: CASSQVGGGGLRSPLHF

d_gene: TRBD1
v_gene: TRBV11-2
j_gene: TRBJ2-1
abundance: many
CDR3nt: TGTGCCAGCAGCCCTTGGATAGGGGGCTTGGACAATGAGCAGTTCTTC
CDR3aa: CASSPWIGGLDNEQFF

d_gene: -
v_gene: TRBV2
j_gene: TRBJ2-2
abundance: few
CDR3nt: TGTGCCAGCAGTGCCCGGCAGGGGGGGACCGGGGAGCTGTTTTTT
CDR3aa: CASSARQGGTGELFF

d_gene: -
v_gene: TRBV12-3/TRBV12-4
j_gene: TRBJ2-3
abundance: many
CDR3nt: TGTGCCAGCAGTTTAAGGTGGGATACGCAGTATTTT
CDR3aa: CASSLRWDTQYF

d_gene: -
v_gene: TRBV7-2
j_gene: TRBJ2-3
abundance: many
CDR3nt: TGTGCCAGCAGCCCCCCCAGTGGGACTACGCAGTATTTT
CDR3aa: CASSPPSGTTQYF